This TCR beta chain is drawn from a study of control samples from healthy donors and cancer patients. The CDR3 has 14 amino acids. Germline CDR1 is MDHEN and CDR2 is SYDVKM. V was shortened by 7 bases and J by 6 bases, with 16 bases between the two germline ends. TCRdb's copy holds only in-frame clones and misses some; the assay was immunoSEQ multiplex PCR. The data contain about 160,000 clones, 92% of them singletons. The specimen sequenced was blood. This clonotype was sampled from a woman aged 25 to 39 in good health. The gene calls are TRBV28 and TRBJ1-5; unclear D gene. CDR3 residues: CASTTPDFAQPQHF. Written as DNA, the CDR3 is TGTGCCAGCACTACGCCAGATTTTGCTCAGCCCCAGCATTTT.